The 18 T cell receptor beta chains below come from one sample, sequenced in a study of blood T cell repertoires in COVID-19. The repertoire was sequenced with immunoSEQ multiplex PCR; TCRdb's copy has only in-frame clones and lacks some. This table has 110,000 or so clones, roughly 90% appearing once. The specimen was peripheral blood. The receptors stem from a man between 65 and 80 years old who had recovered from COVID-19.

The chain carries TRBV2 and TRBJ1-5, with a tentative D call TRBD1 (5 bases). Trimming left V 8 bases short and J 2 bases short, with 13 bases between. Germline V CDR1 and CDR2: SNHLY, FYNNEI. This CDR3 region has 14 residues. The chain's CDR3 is CASSAGRGNQPQHF. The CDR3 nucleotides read TGTGCCAGCTCTGCAGGGAGGGGCAATCAGCCCCAGCATTTT.

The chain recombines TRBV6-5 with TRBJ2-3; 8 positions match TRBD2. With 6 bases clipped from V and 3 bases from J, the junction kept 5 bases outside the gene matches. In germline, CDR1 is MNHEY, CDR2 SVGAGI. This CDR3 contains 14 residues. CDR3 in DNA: TGTGCCAGCAGCACAGCGGGGGAGACAGATACGCAGTATTTT. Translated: CASSTAGETDTQYF.

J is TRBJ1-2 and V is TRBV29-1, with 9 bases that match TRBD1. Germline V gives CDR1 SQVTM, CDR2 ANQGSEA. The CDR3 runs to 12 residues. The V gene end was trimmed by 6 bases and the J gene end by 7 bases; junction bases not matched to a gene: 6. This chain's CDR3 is CSVKDRGTGYTF. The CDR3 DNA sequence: TGCAGCGTAAAGGACAGGGGTACTGGCTACACCTTC.

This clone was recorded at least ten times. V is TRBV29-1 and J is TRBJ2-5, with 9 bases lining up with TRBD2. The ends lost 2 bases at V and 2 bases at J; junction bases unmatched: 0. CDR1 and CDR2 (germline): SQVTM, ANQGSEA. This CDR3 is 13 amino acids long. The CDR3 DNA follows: TGCAGCGTTGAAACTAGCGGGCAAGAGACCCAGTACTTC. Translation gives CSVETSGQETQYF.

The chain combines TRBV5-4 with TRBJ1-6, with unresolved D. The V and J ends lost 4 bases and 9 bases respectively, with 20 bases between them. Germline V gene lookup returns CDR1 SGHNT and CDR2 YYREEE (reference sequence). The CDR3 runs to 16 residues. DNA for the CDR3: TGTGCCAGCAGCCTATCTACGGGAGGGCGAAGTTCACCCCTCCACTTT. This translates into CASSLSTGGRSSPLHF.

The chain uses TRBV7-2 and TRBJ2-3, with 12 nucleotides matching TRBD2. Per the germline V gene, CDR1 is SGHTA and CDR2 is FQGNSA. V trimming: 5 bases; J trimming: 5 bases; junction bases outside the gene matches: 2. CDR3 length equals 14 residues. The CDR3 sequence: CASSASGRGDTQYF. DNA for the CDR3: TGTGCCAGCAGCGCTAGCGGGAGGGGAGATACGCAGTATTTT. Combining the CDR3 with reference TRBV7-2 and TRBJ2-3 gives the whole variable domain GAGVSQSPSNKVTEKGKDVELRCDPISGHTALYWYRQSLGQGLEFLIYFQGNSAPDKSGLPSDRFSAERTGGSVSTLTIQRTQQEDSAVYLCASSASGRGDTQYFGPGTRLTVL.

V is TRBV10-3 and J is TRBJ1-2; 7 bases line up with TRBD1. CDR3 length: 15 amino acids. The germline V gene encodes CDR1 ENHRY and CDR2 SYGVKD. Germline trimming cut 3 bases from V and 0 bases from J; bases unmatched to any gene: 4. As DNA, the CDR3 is TGTGCCATCAGTGAAGGGACAGTTACTAACTATGGCTACACCTTC. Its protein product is CAISEGTVTNYGYTF.

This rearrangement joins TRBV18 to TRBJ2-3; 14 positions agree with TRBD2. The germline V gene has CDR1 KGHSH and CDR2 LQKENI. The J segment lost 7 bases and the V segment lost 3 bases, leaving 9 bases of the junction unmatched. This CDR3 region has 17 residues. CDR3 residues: CASSPWTSGGFTNTQYF. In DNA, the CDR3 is TGTGCCAGCTCACCGTGGACTAGCGGGGGGTTCACGAATACGCAGTATTTT.

This CDR3 is CASTTTGGLQTQYF. CDR3 nucleotides: TGTGCCAGCACCACCACTGGAGGGCTCCAGACCCAGTACTTC. The rearrangement uses TRBV28 and TRBJ2-5; tentatively, D is TRBD2 (6 bases). Trimming removed 7 bases at V and 6 bases at J, with 18 bases between. This CDR3 has 14 amino acids. Per germline, CDR1 MDHEN and CDR2 SYDVKM.

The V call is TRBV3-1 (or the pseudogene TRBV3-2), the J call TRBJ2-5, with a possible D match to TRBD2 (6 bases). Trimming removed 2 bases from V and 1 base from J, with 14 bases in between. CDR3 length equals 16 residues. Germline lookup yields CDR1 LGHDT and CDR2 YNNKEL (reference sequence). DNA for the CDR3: TGTGCCAGCAGCCAAACCGGGACTCTCTTCCAAGAGACCCAGTACTTC. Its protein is CASSQTGTLFQETQYF.

The CDR3 region is CASSHRRSGGEKLFF. Here the CDR3 DNA reads TGTGCCAGCAGCCACCGGCGCAGCGGAGGTGAAAAACTGTTTTTT. The J gene is TRBJ1-4, the V gene TRBV3-1 (or the pseudogene TRBV3-2), with D hard to call. Germline lookup yields CDR1 LGHDT and CDR2 YNNKEL (reference sequence). Between the trimmed V and J ends, which lost 3 bases and 7 bases, there was a span of 15 bases. The CDR3 runs 15 residues.

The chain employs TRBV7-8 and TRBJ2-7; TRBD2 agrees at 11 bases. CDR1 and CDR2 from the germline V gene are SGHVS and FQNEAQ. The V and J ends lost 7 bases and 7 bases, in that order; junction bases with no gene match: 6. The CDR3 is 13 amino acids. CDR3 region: CASIVAGGREQYF. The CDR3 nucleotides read TGTGCCAGCATCGTAGCGGGAGGGAGAGAGCAGTACTTC.

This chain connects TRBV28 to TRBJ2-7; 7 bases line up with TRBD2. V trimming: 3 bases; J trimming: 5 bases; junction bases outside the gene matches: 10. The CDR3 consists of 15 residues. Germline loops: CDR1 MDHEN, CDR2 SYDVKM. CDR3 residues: CASSFWGEGRHEQYF. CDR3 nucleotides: TGTGCCAGCAGTTTCTGGGGGGAGGGCCGCCACGAGCAGTACTTC.

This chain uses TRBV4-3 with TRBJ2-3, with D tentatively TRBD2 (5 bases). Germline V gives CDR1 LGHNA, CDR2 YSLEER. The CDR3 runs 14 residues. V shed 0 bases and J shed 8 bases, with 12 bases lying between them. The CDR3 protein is CASSQEANRGTQYF. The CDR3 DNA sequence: TGCGCCAGCAGCCAAGAGGCCAACCGGGGTACGCAGTATTTT.

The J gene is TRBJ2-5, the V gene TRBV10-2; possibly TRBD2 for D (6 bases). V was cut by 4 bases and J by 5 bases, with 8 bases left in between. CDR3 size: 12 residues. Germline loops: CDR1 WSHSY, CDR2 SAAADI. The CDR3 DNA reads TGCGCCAGCAGTGGAGGAGGGGAGACCCAGTACTTC. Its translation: CASSGGGETQYF.

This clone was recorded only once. Here the CDR3 reads CASCSMWGAEQYF. The DNA of the CDR3 is TGTGCCAGCTGTAGCATGTGGGGCGCCGAGCAGTACTTC. The genes are TRBV27 and TRBJ2-7, with D possibly matching TRBD1 (5 bases). CDR3 length equals 13 residues. Per germline, CDR1 MNHEY and CDR2 SMNVEV (reference sequence). The ends were cut back, 8 bases at V and 6 bases at J, with 17 bases in the middle.

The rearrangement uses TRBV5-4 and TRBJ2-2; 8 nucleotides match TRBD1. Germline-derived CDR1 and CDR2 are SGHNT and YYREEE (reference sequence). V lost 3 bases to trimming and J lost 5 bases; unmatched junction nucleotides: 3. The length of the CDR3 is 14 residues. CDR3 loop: CASSSTGVTGELFF. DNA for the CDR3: TGTGCCAGCAGCTCGACAGGGGTGACCGGGGAGCTGTTTTTT.

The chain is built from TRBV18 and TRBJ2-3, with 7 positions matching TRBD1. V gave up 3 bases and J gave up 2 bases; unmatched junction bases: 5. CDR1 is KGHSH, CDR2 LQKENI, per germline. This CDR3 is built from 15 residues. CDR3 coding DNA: TGTGCCAGCTCACCTCGGGACAGAGCCACAGATACGCAGTATTTT. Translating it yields CASSPRDRATDTQYF.